This T cell receptor beta chain was captured by sequencing in a study of blood T cell repertoires in COVID-19. Study-level information: There were acute and convalescent COVID-19 samples, and they came from the United States, Italy and Spain.

In the original processing: Reference gene primer amplification gave estimated nucleated cell counts. Some clones are missing from TCRdb's copy, which holds only in-frame ones; the method was immunoSEQ multiplex PCR. V, J and clone size were drawn from that table, and D and trimming were deduced from the DNA. The data contain about 480,000 clones, roughly 88% of them singletons. In terms of age and location, participants ranged from roughly 18 to 100 years and lived in about 25 US areas. Donors of Cohort 3 who recovered were those that had two negative PCRs, clearance, or symptom resolution. Trimming removed 6 bases at V and 1 base at J, with 8 bases between. The CDR3 spans 13 residues. Germline V gene lookup returns CDR1 MNHEY and CDR2 SMNVEV (reference sequence).

This sequence joins TRBV27 and TRBJ2-3; D is uncertain. Sequencing used PBMCs or T cells enriched from blood (not recorded which). This sequence originates from a woman in her forties who had recovered from COVID-19. The DNA for the CDR3 is TGTGCCAGCAGGGCCGCAGGCACAGATACGCAGTATTTT. Its translation is CASRAAGTDTQYF.